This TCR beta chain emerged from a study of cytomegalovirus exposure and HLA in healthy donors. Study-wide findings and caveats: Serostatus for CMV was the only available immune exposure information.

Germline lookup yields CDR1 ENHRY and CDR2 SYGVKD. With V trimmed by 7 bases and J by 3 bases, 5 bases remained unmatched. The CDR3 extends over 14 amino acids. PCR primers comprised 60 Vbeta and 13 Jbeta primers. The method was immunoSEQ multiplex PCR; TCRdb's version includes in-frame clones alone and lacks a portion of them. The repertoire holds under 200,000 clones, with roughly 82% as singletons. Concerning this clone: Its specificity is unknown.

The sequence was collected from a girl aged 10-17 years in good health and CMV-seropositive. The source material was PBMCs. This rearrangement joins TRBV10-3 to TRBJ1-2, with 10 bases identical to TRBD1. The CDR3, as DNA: TGTGCCATCACCTTGACAGGGGGCGACTATGGCTACACCTTC. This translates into CAITLTGGDYGYTF.